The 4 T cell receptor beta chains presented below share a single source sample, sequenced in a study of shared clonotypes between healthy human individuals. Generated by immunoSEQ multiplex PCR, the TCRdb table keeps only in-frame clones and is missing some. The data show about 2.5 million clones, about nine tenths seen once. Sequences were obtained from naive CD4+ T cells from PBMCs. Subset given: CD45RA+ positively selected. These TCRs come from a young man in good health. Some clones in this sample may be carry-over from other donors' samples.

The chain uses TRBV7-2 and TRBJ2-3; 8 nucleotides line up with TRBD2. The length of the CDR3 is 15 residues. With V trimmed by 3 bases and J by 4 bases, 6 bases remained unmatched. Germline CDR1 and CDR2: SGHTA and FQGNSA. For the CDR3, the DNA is TGTGCCAGCAGCTTTAGTGTCGGGAGGGCAGATACGCAGTATTTT. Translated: CASSFSVGRADTQYF.

The CDR3 sequence is CASSYPRADNTGELFF. CDR3 bases: TGTGCCAGCAGCTATCCCAGGGCAGACAACACCGGGGAGCTGTTTTTT. The rearrangement links TRBV11-2 to TRBJ2-2, with D possibly being TRBD1 (5 bases). V gave up 4 bases and J gave up 2 bases, with 14 bases separating them. The CDR3 loop spans 16 amino acids. The germline gives CDR1 SGHAT, CDR2 FQNNGV.

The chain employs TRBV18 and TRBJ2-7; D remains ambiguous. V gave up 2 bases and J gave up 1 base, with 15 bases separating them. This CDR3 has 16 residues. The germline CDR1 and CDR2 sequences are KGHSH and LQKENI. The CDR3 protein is CASSPFESPLSYEQYF. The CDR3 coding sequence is TGTGCCAGCTCACCATTTGAGTCACCTCTTTCCTACGAGCAGTACTTC.

Here the CDR3 DNA reads TGTGCCAGCAGCTTAGACAGATCCTATGGCTACACCTTC. Protein sequence: CASSLDRSYGYTF. This chain links TRBV7-8 with TRBJ1-2; D not certain. This CDR3 is 13 amino acids long. V dropped 1 base and J dropped 4 bases, with 7 bases sitting between them. Germline assignment: CDR1 SGHVS and CDR2 FQNEAQ.